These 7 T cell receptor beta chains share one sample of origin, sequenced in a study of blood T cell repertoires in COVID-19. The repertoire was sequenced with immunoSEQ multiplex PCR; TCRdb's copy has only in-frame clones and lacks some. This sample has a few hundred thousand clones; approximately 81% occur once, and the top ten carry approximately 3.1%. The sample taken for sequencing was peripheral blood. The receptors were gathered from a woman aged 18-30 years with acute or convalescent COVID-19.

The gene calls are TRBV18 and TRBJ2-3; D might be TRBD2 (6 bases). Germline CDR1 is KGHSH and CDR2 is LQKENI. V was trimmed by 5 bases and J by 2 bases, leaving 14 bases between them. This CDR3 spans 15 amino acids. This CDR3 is CASSFRDSTTDTQYF. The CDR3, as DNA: TGTGCCAGCTCATTTAGGGACTCAACCACAGATACGCAGTATTTT.

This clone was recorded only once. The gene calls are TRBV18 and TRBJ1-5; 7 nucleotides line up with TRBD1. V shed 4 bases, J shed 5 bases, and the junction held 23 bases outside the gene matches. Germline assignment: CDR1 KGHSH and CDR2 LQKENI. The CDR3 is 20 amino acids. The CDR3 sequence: CASSLWESRTSGQNYQPQHF. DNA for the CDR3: TGTGCCAGCTCACTTTGGGAAAGCCGAACATCGGGACAGAACTATCAGCCCCAGCATTTT.

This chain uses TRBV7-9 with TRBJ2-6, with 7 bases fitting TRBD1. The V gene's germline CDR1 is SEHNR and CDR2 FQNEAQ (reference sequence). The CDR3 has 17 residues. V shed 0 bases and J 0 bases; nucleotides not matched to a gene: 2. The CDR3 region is CASSLAGQSSGANVLTF. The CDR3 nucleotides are TGTGCCAGCAGCTTAGCGGGACAGAGCTCTGGGGCCAACGTCCTGACTTTC.

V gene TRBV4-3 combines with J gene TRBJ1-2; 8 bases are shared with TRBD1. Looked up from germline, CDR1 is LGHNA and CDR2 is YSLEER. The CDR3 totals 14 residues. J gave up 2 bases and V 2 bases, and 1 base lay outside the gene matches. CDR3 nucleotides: TGCGCCAGCAGCCAAAGACAGGGGAACTATGGCTACACCTTC. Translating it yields CASSQRQGNYGYTF.

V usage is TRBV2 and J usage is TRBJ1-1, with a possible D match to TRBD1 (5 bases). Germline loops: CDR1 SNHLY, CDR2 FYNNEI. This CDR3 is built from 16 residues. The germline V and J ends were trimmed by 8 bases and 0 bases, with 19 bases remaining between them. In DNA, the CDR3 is TGTGCCAGCGTATCTCATCCCTCCAGGGTGAACACTGAAGCTTTCTTT. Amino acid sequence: CASVSHPSRVNTEAFF.

CDR3 sequence reads: CASSPQGQGNTEAFF. The DNA for the CDR3 is TGTGCCAGCAGCCCCCAGGGACAGGGGAACACTGAAGCTTTCTTT. The chain carries TRBV13 and TRBJ1-1; the match to TRBD1 covers 9 bases. V lost 5 bases to trimming and J lost 1 base; unmatched junction nucleotides: 5. CDR3 length equals 15 residues. Germline CDR1 PRHDT, CDR2 FYEKMQ (reference sequence).

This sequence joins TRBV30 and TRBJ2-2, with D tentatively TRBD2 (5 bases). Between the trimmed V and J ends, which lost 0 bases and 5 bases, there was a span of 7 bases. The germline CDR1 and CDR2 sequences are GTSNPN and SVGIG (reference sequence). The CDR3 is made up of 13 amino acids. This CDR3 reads CAWSVRRTGELFF. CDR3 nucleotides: TGTGCCTGGAGTGTACGGAGGACCGGGGAGCTGTTTTTT.